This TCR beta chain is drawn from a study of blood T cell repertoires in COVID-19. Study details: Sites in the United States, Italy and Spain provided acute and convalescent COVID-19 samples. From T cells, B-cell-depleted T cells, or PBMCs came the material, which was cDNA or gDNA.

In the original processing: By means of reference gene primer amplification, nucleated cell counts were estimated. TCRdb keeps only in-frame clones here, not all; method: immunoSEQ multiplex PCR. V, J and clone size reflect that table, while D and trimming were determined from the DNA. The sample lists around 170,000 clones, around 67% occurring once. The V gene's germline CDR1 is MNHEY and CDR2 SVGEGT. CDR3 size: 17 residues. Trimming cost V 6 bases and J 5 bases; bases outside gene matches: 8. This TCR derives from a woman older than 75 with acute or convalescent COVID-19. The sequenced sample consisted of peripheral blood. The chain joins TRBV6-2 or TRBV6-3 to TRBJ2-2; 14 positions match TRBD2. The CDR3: CASSRGLAGVRTGELFF. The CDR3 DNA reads TGTGCCAGCAGCCGGGGACTAGCGGGAGTCCGAACCGGGGAGCTGTTTTTT.